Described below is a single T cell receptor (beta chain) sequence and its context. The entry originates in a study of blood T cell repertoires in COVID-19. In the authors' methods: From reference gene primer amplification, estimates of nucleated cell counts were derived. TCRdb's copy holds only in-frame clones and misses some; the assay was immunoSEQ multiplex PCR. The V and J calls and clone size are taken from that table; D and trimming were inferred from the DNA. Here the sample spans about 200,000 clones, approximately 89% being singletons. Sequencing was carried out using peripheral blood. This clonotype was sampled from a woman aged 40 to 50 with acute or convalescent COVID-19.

The CDR3 nucleotides are TGTGCCAGCAGCCCCATGACAGGGGGCCTCTATGGCTACACCTTC. The encoded protein is CASSPMTGGLYGYTF. The rearrangement joins TRBV25-1 to TRBJ1-2, with TRBD1 identical over 10 bases. CDR1 is MGHDK, CDR2 SYGVNS, per germline. Trimming cost V 6 bases and J 4 bases; bases outside gene matches: 8. The CDR3 loop spans 15 amino acids.